Listed below are T cell receptor beta chains from one sample, sequenced in a study of T-cell reconstitution after alpha-beta-depleted transplantation in children. One entry per CDR3 protein results from TCRdb running MiXCR on the PCR reads. This table has tens of thousands of distinct CDR3 sequences, about a tenth appearing once. The sequencing used PBMCs, mostly from graft donor cells, collected 60 days after TCRalphabeta/CD19-depleted stem cell transplant. The receptors were sampled from a male patient between 2 and 10 years old who had a stem cell transplant for chronic granulomatous disease, so the T cells may come from the graft donor. The CDR3 runs from the conserved cysteine through the conserved F or W. D genes are given only for firm matches. Size tells how often a clone was seen (once, few, many) or the class of an expanded clone, and some rows leave it out.

j_gene: TRBJ2-7
abundance: -
v_gene: TRBV14
d_gene: -
CDR3nt: TGTGCCAGCAGCCCGTTTTTGAGAGATCGGTCGGACGAGCAGTACTTC
CDR3aa: CASSPFLRDRSDEQYF

j_gene: TRBJ2-6
abundance: few
v_gene: TRBV4-3
d_gene: -
CDR3nt: TGCGCCAGCAGCCAAGATACGACGGGGAGCTCTGGGGCCAACGTCCTGACTTTC
CDR3aa: CASSQDTTGSSGANVLTF

j_gene: TRBJ2-7
abundance: -
v_gene: TRBV11-1
d_gene: TRBD2
CDR3nt: TGTGCCAGCAGCTTCCTTGGAGGGGCTAGCGGGAGGGCCAACGAGCAGTACTTC
CDR3aa: CASSFLGGASGRANEQYF

j_gene: TRBJ2-1
abundance: many
v_gene: TRBV3-1
d_gene: TRBD2
CDR3nt: TGTGCCAGCAGCCAAAGACTAGCGGGAGGACTGCCGGGGGCTGAGCAGTTCTTC
CDR3aa: CASSQRLAGGLPGAEQFF

j_gene: TRBJ2-6
abundance: -
v_gene: TRBV20-1
d_gene: -
CDR3nt: TGCAGTGCTAGAGATGGGAGTTTCTACTCTGGGGCCAACGTCCTGACTTTC
CDR3aa: CSARDGSFYSGANVLTF

j_gene: TRBJ2-3
abundance: few
v_gene: TRBV6-1
d_gene: -
CDR3nt: TGTGCCAGCAGACCTTACCGGGAAAGCACAGATACGCAGTATTTT
CDR3aa: CASRPYRESTDTQYF

j_gene: TRBJ2-1
abundance: many
v_gene: TRBV4-3
d_gene: TRBD2
CDR3nt: TGCGCCAGCAGCCAAGACGGTACTAGCGCTTACAATGAGCAGTTCTTC
CDR3aa: CASSQDGTSAYNEQFF

j_gene: TRBJ2-1
abundance: few
v_gene: TRBV6-2/TRBV6-3
d_gene: -
CDR3nt: TGTGCCAGCAGTCCTCCAGCGCGCAACGATAATGAGCAGTTCTTC
CDR3aa: CASSPPARNDNEQFF

j_gene: TRBJ1-1
abundance: many
v_gene: TRBV5-1
d_gene: TRBD1
CDR3nt: TGCGCCAGCAGCTTCCAGACAGGGGGCTGGGACACTGAAGCTTTCTTT
CDR3aa: CASSFQTGGWDTEAFF

j_gene: TRBJ2-3
abundance: many
v_gene: TRBV28
d_gene: TRBD1
CDR3nt: TGTGCCAGCAGGCAGGGACAGGTTGAGACAGATACGCAGTATTTT
CDR3aa: CASRQGQVETDTQYF

j_gene: TRBJ2-3
abundance: few
v_gene: TRBV4-3
d_gene: -
CDR3nt: TGCGCCAGCAGCCAAGGCACAGGGCCGGCGGGCACAGATACGCAGTATTTT
CDR3aa: CASSQGTGPAGTDTQYF

j_gene: TRBJ2-3
abundance: many
v_gene: TRBV7-2
d_gene: TRBD1
CDR3nt: TGTGCCAGCAGCCCGAGGACAGGGTTGAGAACAGATACGCAGTATTTT
CDR3aa: CASSPRTGLRTDTQYF

j_gene: TRBJ1-2
abundance: many
v_gene: TRBV12-3/TRBV12-4
d_gene: -
CDR3nt: TGTGCCAGCAGTCCCGGCGGGGGGAAGAGGGTTACGTATGGCTACACCTTC
CDR3aa: CASSPGGGKRVTYGYTF

j_gene: TRBJ2-5
abundance: many
v_gene: TRBV7-7
d_gene: -
CDR3nt: TGTGCCAGCAGCACCTTGCCAGGGGGGGGGACCCAGTACTTC
CDR3aa: CASSTLPGGGTQYF

j_gene: TRBJ2-7
abundance: few
v_gene: TRBV27
d_gene: -
CDR3nt: TGTGCCAGCAGTTTACGACCCCCCGCAGGGGACTTCTACGAGCAGTACTTC
CDR3aa: CASSLRPPAGDFYEQYF

j_gene: TRBJ2-1
abundance: many
v_gene: TRBV28
d_gene: TRBD2
CDR3nt: TGTGCCAGCAGTTTTCCCCCGGGACTAGCATCAACTTTCGGCAATGAGCAGTTCTTC
CDR3aa: CASSFPPGLASTFGNEQFF

j_gene: TRBJ2-4
abundance: few
v_gene: TRBV5-4
d_gene: -
CDR3nt: TGTGCCAGCAGCTCAGGGGGGGATGAGGTGTACTTC
CDR3aa: CASSSGGDEVYF

j_gene: TRBJ2-7
abundance: few
v_gene: TRBV20-1
d_gene: TRBD2
CDR3nt: TGCAGTGCAAGGACTAGCGGGAGTATTTTCAGGTCCTACGAGCAGTACTTC
CDR3aa: CSARTSGSIFRSYEQYF

j_gene: TRBJ2-5
abundance: many
v_gene: TRBV6-5
d_gene: -
CDR3nt: TGTGCCCACGGGGTTAGTCAGGAGACCCAGTACTTC
CDR3aa: CAHGVSQETQYF

j_gene: TRBJ1-2
abundance: many
v_gene: TRBV9
d_gene: -
CDR3nt: TGTGCCAGCAGCGTAAGTGGAGGAGGGCCCTATGGCTACACCTTC
CDR3aa: CASSVSGGGPYGYTF

j_gene: TRBJ1-1
abundance: -
v_gene: TRBV6-5
d_gene: TRBD1
CDR3nt: TGTGCCAGCAGCTATGTACAGGGGCCCACTGAAGCTTTCTTT
CDR3aa: CASSYVQGPTEAFF

j_gene: TRBJ2-7
abundance: many
v_gene: TRBV29-1
d_gene: TRBD2
CDR3nt: TGCAGTGCGCTCACTAGCGCGACCTACGAGCAGTACTTC
CDR3aa: CSALTSATYEQYF

j_gene: TRBJ2-3
abundance: many
v_gene: TRBV28
d_gene: -
CDR3nt: TGTGCCAGCAGACGCCTATCCAGCACAGATACGCAGTATTTT
CDR3aa: CASRRLSSTDTQYF